Given below is one TCR beta chain in context. Its antigen is as yet unknown. These data are taken from a study of OX40 agonist ivuxolimab in advanced cancers. Study-wide results and caveats: Normalized T-cell clonal expansion was also low in some nonresponders.

V lost 7 bases to trimming and J lost 7 bases; unmatched junction nucleotides: 6. This CDR3 has 13 residues. Germline V gene lookup returns CDR1 ENHRY and CDR2 SYGVKD. TCRdb's table, derived via immunoSEQ multiplex PCR, lists solely in-frame clones and lacks some. The repertoire holds about 59,000 clones, about four fifths seen once, with more than 0.4% in the top ten. The receptor was derived from an adult with an advanced solid tumor such as melanoma, head and neck, liver or kidney cancer. Sequences were derived from CD4+ or CD8+ T cells sorted from blood, sampled in a trial of the OX40 agonist ivuxolimab. This chain connects TRBV10-3 to TRBJ2-5, with 10 bases lining up with TRBD1. The CDR3 is CAINRDRGWTQYF. CDR3 bases: TGTGCCATCAACCGGGACAGGGGTTGGACCCAGTACTTC.